This TCR beta chain was identified during a study of tumor and adjacent non-tumor tissue in lung cancer. Overall study: Each sample yielded about 4.17 million productive TCRbeta reads on average.

Findings and limits, study-wide: Normal lung showed higher cumulative top 100 clone frequency than tumor.

TCRbeta libraries were built with three rounds of nested PCR, modified from ARM-PCR. TCRdb recomputed calls from the multiplex PCR reads with MiXCR, one row per CDR3 protein. Of 70,000 to 90,000 distinct CDR3 sequences in the sample, roughly 80% were seen once. Turning to this clonotype: Its antigen is unknown. One junction end does not reproduce the germline sequence, and a read error may be involved.

The template was RNA from unsorted bulk tissue. This non-tumor lung sample came from over 3 cm beyond the tumor edge. Donors were chemotherapy-naive, newly diagnosed lung cancer surgical patients in China, August–late 2014. Germline V lookup: CDR1 SGHAT, CDR2 FQNNGV. The CDR3 runs to 17 residues. This rearrangement joins TRBV11-2 to TRBJ1-2; 9 bases align to TRBD1. This TCR was recovered from a man in his 60s with non-small cell lung cancer. The sample was distant non-tumor lung tissue. CDR3 sequence (DNA): TGCGCCAGCAGCCCCGCGGCGGGACAGGGCTTCAACAATGGCTACATCTTC. This translates into CASSPAAGQGFNNGYIF.